The present T cell receptor beta chain was sequenced within a study of T cells in localized non-small cell lung cancer. The repertoire was sequenced with immunoSEQ multiplex PCR; TCRdb's copy has only in-frame clones and lacks some. The repertoire consists of some 38,000 clones, with approximately 90% occurring once and the leading ten covering more than 5.5%. Deletions cut 2 bases from V and 7 bases from J, with 17 bases between. Germline assignment: CDR1 SQVTM and CDR2 ANQGSEA. The CDR3 length is 14 residues. The sequence derives from a female donor over 55 with stage I lung adenocarcinoma. The rearrangement joins TRBV29-1 to TRBJ1-1; no definite D call. Source: peripheral blood, taken before any cancer treatment. The DNA of the CDR3 is TGCAGCGTTGAATGGTCTTACAGCGAATTTGAAGCTTTCTTT. Its translation: CSVEWSYSEFEAFF.